Given below is one TCR beta chain in context. One end of the junction does not line up with germline, which may come from a read error. These data originate in a study of tumor and adjacent non-tumor tissue in lung cancer. Across the study: On average, productive TCRbeta reads reached about 4.17 million per sample.

CDR1 and CDR2 from the germline V gene are SGHNT and YYREEE (reference sequence). The CDR3 contains 18 residues. This sample's RNA came from whole unsorted tissue. The library came from three nested PCR rounds adapted from ARM-PCR protocols. MiXCR was run by TCRdb on the multiplex PCR reads, yielding one entry per CDR3 protein. The sample includes over 100,000 distinct CDR3 sequences, roughly 80% seen only once; the top ten take more than 35%. Sequenced sample: lung tumor tissue. This chain links TRBV5-4 with TRBJ2-7; 12 nucleotides line up with TRBD2. This clonotype was sampled from a woman aged 55-70 years with non-small cell lung cancer. Here the CDR3 DNA reads TGTGCCAGCAGCGACGGACTAGCGGGATCTCAGACCAGAAACGATCAGTACTTC. Protein product: CASSDGLAGSQTRNDQYF.